The subject of this entry is one T cell receptor (beta chain). Its specificity is unknown. This record comes from a study of T cell repertoires in cytomegalovirus infection. Study details: The study used recently identified HLA-C-restricted and well-studied HLA-B-restricted CMV epitopes. Notes on the study in general: HLA-C-restricted, CMV-specific TCR beta clonotypes were dominant ex vivo.

TCRdb re-called the reads with MiXCR, one entry per CDR3 protein. The sample has 400,000 to 600,000 distinct CDR3 sequences; 42% are singletons. The TCR originated in a human donor in good health (CMV status not recorded). Some clones in this sample may be carry-over from other donors' samples. Material: cultured PBMCs, obtained from culture after CMV antigen stimulation.

Here the CDR3 DNA reads TGTGCCAGCAGCGGAGGCGTGGAGATCTACGAGCAGTACTTC. Its protein is CASSGGVEIYEQYF. The rearrangement joins TRBV9 to TRBJ2-7, with unresolved D. There are 14 residues in the CDR3. The V gene's germline CDR1 is SGDLS and CDR2 YYNGEE. Trimming removed 3 bases from V and 3 bases from J, with 13 bases in between.